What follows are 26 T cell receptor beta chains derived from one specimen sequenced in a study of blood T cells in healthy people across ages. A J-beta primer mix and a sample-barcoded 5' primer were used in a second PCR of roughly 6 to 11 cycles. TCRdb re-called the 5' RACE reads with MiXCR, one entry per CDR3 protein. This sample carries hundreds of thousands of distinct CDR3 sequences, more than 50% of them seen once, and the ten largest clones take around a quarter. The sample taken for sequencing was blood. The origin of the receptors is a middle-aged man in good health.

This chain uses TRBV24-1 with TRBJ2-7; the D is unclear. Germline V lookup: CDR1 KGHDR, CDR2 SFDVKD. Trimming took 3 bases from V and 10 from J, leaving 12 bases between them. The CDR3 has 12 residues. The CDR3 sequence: CATSDGLESQYF. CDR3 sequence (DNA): TGTGCCACCAGTGATGGTTTGGAGTCCCAGTACTTC.

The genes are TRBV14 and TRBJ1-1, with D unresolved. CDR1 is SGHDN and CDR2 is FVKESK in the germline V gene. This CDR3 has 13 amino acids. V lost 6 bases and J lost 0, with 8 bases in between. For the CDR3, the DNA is TGTGCCAGCAGACAGATTCTGAACACTGAAGCTTTCTTT. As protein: CASRQILNTEAFF.

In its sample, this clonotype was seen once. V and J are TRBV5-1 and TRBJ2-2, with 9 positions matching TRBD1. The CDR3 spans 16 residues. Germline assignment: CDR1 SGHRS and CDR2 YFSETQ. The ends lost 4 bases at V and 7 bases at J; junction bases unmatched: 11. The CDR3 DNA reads TGCGCCAGCAGCCAAACCGGTACAGGGGGCTACGGGGAGCTGTTTTTT. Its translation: CASSQTGTGGYGELFF.

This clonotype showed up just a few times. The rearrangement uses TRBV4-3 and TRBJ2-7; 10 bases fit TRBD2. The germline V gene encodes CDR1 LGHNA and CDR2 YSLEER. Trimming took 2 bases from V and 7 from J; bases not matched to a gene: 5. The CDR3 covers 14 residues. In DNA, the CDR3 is TGCGCCAGCAGCCAACTAGCGGGAGTGGTTGAGCAGTACTTC. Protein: CASSQLAGVVEQYF.

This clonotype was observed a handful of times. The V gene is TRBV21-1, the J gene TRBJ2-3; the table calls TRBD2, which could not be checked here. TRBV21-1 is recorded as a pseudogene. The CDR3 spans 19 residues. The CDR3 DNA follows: TGTGCCAGCAGCTCCCGTACTTCTAGCGGGGTCCTCACCACAGATACGCAGTATTTT. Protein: CASSSRTSSGVLTTDTQYF.

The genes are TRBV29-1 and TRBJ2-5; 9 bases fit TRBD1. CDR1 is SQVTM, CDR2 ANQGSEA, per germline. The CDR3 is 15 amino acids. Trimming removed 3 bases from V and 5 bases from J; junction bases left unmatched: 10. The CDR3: CSVDPGTGTWETQYF. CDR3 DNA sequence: TGCAGCGTTGATCCGGGGACAGGGACATGGGAGACCCAGTACTTC. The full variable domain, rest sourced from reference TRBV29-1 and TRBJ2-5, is SAVISQKPSRDICQRGTSLTIQCQVDSQVTMMFWYRQQPGQSLTLIATANQGSEATYESGFVIDKFPISRPNLTFSTLTVSNMSPEDSSIYLCSVDPGTGTWETQYFGPGTRLLVL.

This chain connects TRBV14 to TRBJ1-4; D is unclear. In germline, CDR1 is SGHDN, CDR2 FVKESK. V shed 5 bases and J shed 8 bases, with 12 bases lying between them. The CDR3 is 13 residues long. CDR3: CASSLRIREKLFF. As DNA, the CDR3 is TGTGCCAGCAGCTTACGGATTCGAGAAAAACTGTTTTTT.

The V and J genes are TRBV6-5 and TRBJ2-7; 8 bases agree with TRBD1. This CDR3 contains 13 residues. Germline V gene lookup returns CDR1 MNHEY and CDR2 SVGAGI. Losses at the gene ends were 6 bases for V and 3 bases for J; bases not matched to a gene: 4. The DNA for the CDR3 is TGTGCCAGCAGGATACAGGGGGGCTACGAGCAGTACTTC. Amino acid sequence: CASRIQGGYEQYF.

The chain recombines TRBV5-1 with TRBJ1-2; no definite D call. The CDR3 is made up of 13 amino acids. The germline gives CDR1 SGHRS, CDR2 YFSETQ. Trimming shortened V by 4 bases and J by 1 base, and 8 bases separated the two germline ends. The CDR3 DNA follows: TGCGCCAGCAGCCACGACATTAACTATGGCTACACCTTC. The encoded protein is CASSHDINYGYTF.

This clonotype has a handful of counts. CDR3 loop: CASSHGQRNTEAFF. CDR3 coding DNA: TGTGCCAGCAGCCACGGACAGAGAAACACTGAAGCTTTCTTT. V usage is TRBV14 and J usage is TRBJ1-1; TRBD1 is a possible D gene (6 bases). The germline V gene encodes CDR1 SGHDN and CDR2 FVKESK. The length of the CDR3 is 14 residues. V lost 3 bases, J lost 2 bases, and 10 bases lay in between.

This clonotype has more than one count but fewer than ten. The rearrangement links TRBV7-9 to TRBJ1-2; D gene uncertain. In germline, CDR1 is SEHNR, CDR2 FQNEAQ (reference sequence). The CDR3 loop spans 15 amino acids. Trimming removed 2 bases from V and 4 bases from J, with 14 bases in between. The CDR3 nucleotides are TGTGCCAGCAGCTTACCCCCGGGATTCGGCTATGGCTACACCTTC. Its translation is CASSLPPGFGYGYTF.

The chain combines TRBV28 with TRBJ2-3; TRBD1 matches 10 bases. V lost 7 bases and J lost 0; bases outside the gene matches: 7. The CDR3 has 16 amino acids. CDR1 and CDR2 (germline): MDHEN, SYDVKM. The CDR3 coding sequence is TGTGCCAGCATCACACGGACAGGGGGTAGCACAGATACGCAGTATTTT. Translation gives CASITRTGGSTDTQYF.

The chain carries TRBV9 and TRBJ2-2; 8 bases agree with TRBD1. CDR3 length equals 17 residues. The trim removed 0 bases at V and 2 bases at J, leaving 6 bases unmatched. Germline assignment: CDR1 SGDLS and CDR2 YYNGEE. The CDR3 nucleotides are TGTGCCAGCAGCGTAGTTGGGCAGGGGGCAAACACCGGGGAGCTGTTTTTT. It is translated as CASSVVGQGANTGELFF.

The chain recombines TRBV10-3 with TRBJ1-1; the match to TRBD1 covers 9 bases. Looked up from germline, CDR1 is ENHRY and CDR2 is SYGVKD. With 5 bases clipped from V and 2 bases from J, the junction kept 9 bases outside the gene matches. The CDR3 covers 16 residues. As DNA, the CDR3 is TGTGCCATCAGTTACGGGACAGGGATTTCTAACACTGAAGCTTTCTTT. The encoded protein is CAISYGTGISNTEAFF.

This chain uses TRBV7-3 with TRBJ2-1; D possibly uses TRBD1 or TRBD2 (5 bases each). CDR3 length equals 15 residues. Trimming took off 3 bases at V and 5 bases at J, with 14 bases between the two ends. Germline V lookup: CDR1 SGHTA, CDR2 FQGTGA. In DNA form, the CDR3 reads TGTGCCAGCAGCTTCGAGGGGATGGGTCACAATGAGCAGTTCTTC. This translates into CASSFEGMGHNEQFF.

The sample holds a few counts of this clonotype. The CDR3 coding sequence is TGTGCCAGCTCACCGGGTTTGGACAGGGAATCCTACGAGCAGTACTTC. This encodes CASSPGLDRESYEQYF. V gene TRBV18 combines with J gene TRBJ2-7; TRBD1 aligns across 8 bases. V dropped 3 bases and J dropped 1; count of bases not matched to a gene: 8. The CDR3 spans 16 residues. Germline-derived CDR1 and CDR2 are KGHSH and LQKENI.

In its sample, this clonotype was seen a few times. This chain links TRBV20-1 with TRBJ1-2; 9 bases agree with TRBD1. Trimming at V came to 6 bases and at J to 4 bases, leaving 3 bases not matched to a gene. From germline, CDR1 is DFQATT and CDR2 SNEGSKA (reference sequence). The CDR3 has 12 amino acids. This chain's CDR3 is CSARTGAYGYTF. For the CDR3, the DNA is TGCAGTGCGCGGACAGGGGCCTATGGCTACACCTTC.

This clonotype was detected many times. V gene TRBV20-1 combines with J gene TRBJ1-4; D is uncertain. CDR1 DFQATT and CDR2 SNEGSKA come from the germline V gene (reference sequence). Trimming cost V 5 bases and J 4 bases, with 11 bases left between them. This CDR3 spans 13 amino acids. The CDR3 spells CSARPDGNEKLFF. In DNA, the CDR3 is TGCAGTGCTCGTCCGGACGGTAATGAAAAACTGTTTTTT.

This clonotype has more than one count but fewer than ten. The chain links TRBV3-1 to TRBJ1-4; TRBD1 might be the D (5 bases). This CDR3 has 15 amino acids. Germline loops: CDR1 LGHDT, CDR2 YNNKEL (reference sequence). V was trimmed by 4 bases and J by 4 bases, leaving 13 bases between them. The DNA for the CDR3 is TGTGCCAGCAGCCCGTGGGGGAATCGTAATGAAAAACTGTTTTTT. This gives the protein CASSPWGNRNEKLFF. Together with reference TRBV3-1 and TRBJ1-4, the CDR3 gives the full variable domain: DTAVSQTPKYLVTQMGNDKSIKCEQNLGHDTMYWYKQDSKKFLKIMFSYNNKELIINETVPNRFSPKSPDKAHLNLHINSLELGDSAVYFCASSPWGNRNEKLFFGSGTQLSVL.

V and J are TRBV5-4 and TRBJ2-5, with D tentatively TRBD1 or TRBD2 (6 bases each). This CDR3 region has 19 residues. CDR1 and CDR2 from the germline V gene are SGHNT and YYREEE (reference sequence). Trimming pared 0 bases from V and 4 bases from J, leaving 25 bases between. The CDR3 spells CASSLGMGHPGSTGETQYF. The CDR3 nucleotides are TGTGCCAGCAGCTTGGGTATGGGACACCCCGGGAGTACGGGAGAGACCCAGTACTTC.

In nucleotides, the CDR3 is TGTGCCAGCAGTGTTAGCGGGGGGATCACCGGGGAGCTGTTTTTT. This encodes CASSVSGGITGELFF. The gene calls are TRBV27 and TRBJ2-2, with 10 bases aligning to TRBD2. Germline CDR1 is MNHEY and CDR2 is SMNVEV (reference sequence). The CDR3 loop spans 15 amino acids. The junction had 4 bases not matched to a gene; V was cut back by 5 bases and J by 4 bases.

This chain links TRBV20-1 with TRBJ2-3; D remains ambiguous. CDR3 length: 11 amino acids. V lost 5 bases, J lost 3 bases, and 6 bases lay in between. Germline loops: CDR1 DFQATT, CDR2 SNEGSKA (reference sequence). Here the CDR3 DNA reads TGCAGTGCTCTGTGGACAGATACGCAGTATTTT. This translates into CSALWTDTQYF.

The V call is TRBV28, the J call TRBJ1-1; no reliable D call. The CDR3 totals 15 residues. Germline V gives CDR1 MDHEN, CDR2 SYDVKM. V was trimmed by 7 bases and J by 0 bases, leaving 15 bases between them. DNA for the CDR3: TGTGCCAGCAACCAGAGACGATACATGAACACTGAAGCTTTCTTT. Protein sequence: CASNQRRYMNTEAFF.

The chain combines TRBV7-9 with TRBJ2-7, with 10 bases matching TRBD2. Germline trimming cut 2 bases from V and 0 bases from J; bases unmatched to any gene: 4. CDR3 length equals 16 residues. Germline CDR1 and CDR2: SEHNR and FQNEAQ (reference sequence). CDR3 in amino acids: CASSLKLAGPSYEQYF. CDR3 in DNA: TGTGCCAGCAGCTTAAAACTAGCGGGGCCCTCCTACGAGCAGTACTTC.

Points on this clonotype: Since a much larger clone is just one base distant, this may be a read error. The CDR3 loop reads CASNRTGGTDTQYF. The CDR3 region has the DNA TGTGCCAGCAATCGGACAGGGGGCACAGATACGCAGTATTTT. V is TRBV6-5 and J is TRBJ2-3; 9 nucleotides agree with TRBD1. Germline CDR1 reads MNHEY; CDR2 reads SVGAGI. CDR3 length: 14 residues. With V trimmed by 7 bases and J by 1 base, 3 bases remained unmatched.

The CDR3 DNA reads as TGTGCCAGCAGCAAAAGTGGGAGAGACCGTAGAATGGGTAATCAGCCCCAGCATTTT. This translates into CASSKSGRDRRMGNQPQHF. The chain couples TRBV21-1 to TRBJ1-5. TRBV21-1 has pseudogene status. The length of the CDR3 is 19 residues.